This T cell receptor (beta chain) was identified in a study of blood T cell repertoires in COVID-19. The overall study: Donors in the United States, Italy and Spain gave samples during acute or convalescent COVID-19. In each case, the material was cDNA or gDNA derived from T cells, B-cell-depleted T cells, or PBMCs.

Some clones are missing from TCRdb's copy, which holds only in-frame ones; the method was immunoSEQ multiplex PCR. Counted here are around 67,000 clones, about 83% occurring once; the ten biggest clones make up over 30%. The sample was peripheral blood. This clonotype originated in a man between 65 and 85 years old with acute or convalescent COVID-19.

CDR3 region: CASSGRDRAADGYTF. CDR3 DNA sequence: TGTGCCAGCAGCGGCCGGGACAGGGCTGCCGATGGCTACACCTTC. The chain employs TRBV5-5 and TRBJ1-2, with TRBD1 identical over 9 bases. V trimming: 4 bases; J trimming: 6 bases; junction bases outside the gene matches: 10. Germline CDR1 and CDR2: SGHKS and YYEKEE (reference sequence). The CDR3 totals 15 residues.